The entry that follows covers one T cell receptor (beta chain) sequence. Its target is unknown. Generated by immunoSEQ multiplex PCR, the TCRdb table keeps only in-frame clones and is missing some. The profile shows 69,000 or so clones, 85% to 95% of them singletons. The data were taken from a study of T cell clonotyping in hematopoietic cell transplantation. Study-wide results and limits: Pathologically expanded recipient clonotypes increased progressively from day 30 to day 180 as diversity fell. CD4 and CD8 repertoire contributions could not be separated without sorting. Few recipient clonotypes overlapped donors; over 95% were de novo at given depth.

The specimen sequenced was peripheral blood mononuclear cells. The TCR comes from a man between 50 and 59 years old in good health. Some clones in this sample may be carry-over from other donors' samples.

The CDR3: CSVAGQGTEAFF. CDR3 bases: TGCAGCGTTGCCGGACAGGGAACTGAAGCTTTCTTT. The genes are TRBV29-1 and TRBJ1-1; 8 bases are a match to TRBD1. The trim removed 4 bases at V and 5 bases at J, leaving 3 bases unmatched. Germline V CDR1 and CDR2: SQVTM, ANQGSEA. The CDR3 has 12 amino acids.